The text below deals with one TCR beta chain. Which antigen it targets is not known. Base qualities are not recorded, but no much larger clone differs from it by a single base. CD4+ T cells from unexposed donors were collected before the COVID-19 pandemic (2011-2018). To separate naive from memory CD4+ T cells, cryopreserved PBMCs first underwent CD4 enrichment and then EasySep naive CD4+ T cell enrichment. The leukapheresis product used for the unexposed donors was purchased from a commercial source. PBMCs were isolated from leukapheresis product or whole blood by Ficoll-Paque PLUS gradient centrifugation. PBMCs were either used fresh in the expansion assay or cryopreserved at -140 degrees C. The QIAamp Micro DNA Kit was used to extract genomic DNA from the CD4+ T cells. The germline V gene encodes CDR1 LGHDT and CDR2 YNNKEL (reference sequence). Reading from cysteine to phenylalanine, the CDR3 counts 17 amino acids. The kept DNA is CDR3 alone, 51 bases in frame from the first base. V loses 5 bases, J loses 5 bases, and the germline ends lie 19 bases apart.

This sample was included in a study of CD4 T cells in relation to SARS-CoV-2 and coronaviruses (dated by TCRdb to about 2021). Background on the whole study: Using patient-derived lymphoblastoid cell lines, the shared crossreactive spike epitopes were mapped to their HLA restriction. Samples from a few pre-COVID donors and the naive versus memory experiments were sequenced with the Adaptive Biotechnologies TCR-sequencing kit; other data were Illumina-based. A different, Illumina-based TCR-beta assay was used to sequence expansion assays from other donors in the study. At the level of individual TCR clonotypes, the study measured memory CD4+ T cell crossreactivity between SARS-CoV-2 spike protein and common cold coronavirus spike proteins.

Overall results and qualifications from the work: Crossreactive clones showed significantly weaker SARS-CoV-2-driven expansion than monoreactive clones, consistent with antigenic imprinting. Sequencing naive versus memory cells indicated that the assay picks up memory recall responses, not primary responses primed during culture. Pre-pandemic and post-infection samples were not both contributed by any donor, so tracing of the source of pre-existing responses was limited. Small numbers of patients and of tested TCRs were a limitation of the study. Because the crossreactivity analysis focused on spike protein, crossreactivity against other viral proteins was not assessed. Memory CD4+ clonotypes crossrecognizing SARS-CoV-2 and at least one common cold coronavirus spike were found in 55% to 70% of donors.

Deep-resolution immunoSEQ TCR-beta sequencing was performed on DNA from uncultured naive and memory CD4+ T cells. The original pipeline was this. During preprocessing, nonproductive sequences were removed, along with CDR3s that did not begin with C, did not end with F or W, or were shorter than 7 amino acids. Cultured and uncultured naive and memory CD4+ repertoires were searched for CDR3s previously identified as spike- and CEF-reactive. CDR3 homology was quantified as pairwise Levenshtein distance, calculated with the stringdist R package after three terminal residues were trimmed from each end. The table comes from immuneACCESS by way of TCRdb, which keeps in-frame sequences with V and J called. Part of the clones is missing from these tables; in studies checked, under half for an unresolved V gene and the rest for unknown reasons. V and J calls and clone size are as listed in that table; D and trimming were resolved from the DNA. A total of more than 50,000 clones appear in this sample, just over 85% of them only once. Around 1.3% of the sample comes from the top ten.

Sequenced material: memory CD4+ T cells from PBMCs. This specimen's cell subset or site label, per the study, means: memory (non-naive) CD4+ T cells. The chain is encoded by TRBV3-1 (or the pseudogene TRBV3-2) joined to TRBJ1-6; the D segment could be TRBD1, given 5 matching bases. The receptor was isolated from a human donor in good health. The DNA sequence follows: TGTGCCAGCAGCTCAAGCCTAGGCAGGGCTAATAATTCACCCCTCCACTTT. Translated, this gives CASSSSLGRANNSPLHF.